The 19 T cell receptor beta chains below come from one sample, sequenced in a study of vaccination and CD4 T cells after COVID-19. Treatment given: approximately 9-day PBMC culture with coronavirus spike peptide pools or control peptides (ViraFEST assay). Sequenced with the Oncomine TCR Beta short-read assay was DNA taken from cultured CD4+ T cells. TCRdb re-analysed the PCR reads in MiXCR, keeping a single row per CDR3 protein. This sample carries 4,700 or so distinct CDR3 sequences, roughly 19% of them seen once, and the ten largest clones take approximately 15%. Their cognate antigens are unknown. Material: CD4+ T cells from blood, cultured in vitro. The receptor set was obtained from a human donor who had recovered from COVID-19.

This clonotype was observed a few times. The V gene is TRBV6-1, the J gene TRBJ2-6; D possibly uses TRBD1 or TRBD2 (6 bases each). Germline CDR1 and CDR2: MNHNS and SASEGT. The V gene lost 6 bases and the J gene lost 2 bases, with 26 bases spanning the gap. The CDR3 runs 20 residues. Written as DNA, the CDR3 is TGTGCCAGCAGAGGGGGGAGTGAGATTCGACAAACCGCTGGGGCCAACGTCCTGACTTTC. Translated, it gives CASRGGSEIRQTAGANVLTF.

The chain carries TRBV30 and TRBJ1-2; D is unclear. Germline CDR1 GTSNPN, CDR2 SVGIG (reference sequence). The CDR3 is 14 residues long. The V gene lost 6 bases and the J gene lost 5 bases, with 19 bases spanning the gap. CDR3 residues: CACLPLGFPYGYTF. CDR3 bases: TGTGCCTGTCTCCCGTTGGGGTTCCCTTATGGCTACACCTTC. The full variable domain, completed using reference TRBV30 and TRBJ1-2, is SQTIHQWPATLVQPVGSPLSLECTVEGTSNPNLYWYRQAAGRGLQLLFYSVGIGQISSEVPQNLSASRPQDRQFILSSKKLLLSDSGFYLCACLPLGFPYGYTFGSGTRLTVV.

By share, this clonotype ranks as medium-sized. This chain's CDR3 is CATNADRATNEKLFF. The CDR3 DNA follows: TGTGCCACCAACGCCGACAGAGCAACTAATGAAAAACTGTTTTTT. The chain links TRBV15 to TRBJ1-4, with a weak D call TRBD1 (5 bases). CDR1 and CDR2 (germline): LNHNV, YYDKDF (reference sequence). Trimming removed 7 bases from V and 0 bases from J, with 12 bases in between. This CDR3 has 15 amino acids.

This clonotype was recorded a few times. The chain joins TRBV5-1 to TRBJ1-1, with D unresolved. CDR3 size: 14 residues. CDR1 is SGHRS, CDR2 YFSETQ, per germline. V was shortened by 4 bases and J by 0 bases, with 10 bases between the two germline ends. Here the CDR3 DNA reads TGCGCCAGCAGCCTAGACGGTCTGAACACTGAAGCTTTCTTT. It is translated as CASSLDGLNTEAFF.

In its sample, this clonotype ranks as medium-sized. V usage is TRBV7-9 and J usage is TRBJ2-2; D gene uncertain. CDR1 SEHNR and CDR2 FQNEAQ come from the germline V gene (reference sequence). Trimming removed 1 base from V and 3 bases from J, with 3 bases in between. The length of the CDR3 is 13 residues. The CDR3 protein is CASSLGHTGELFF. CDR3 DNA sequence: TGTGCCAGCAGCTTAGGTCACACCGGGGAGCTGTTTTTT.

The chain recombines TRBV12-3 or TRBV12-4 with TRBJ2-7, with a weak D call TRBD2 (6 bases). CDR3 length: 14 residues. V was shortened by 1 base and J by 3 bases, with 10 bases between the two germline ends. The CDR3 region is CASSLGGVLYEQYF. The CDR3 DNA is TGTGCCAGCAGTTTAGGCGGGGTCCTCTACGAGCAGTACTTC.

V is TRBV30 and J is TRBJ1-3; D perhaps matches TRBD1 (5 bases). CDR1 is GTSNPN, CDR2 SVGIG, per germline (reference sequence). The length of the CDR3 is 12 residues. V lost 4 bases and J 4 bases, leaving 8 bases between the germline ends. The CDR3 region is CAWKAGGNTIYF. Written as DNA, the CDR3 is TGTGCCTGGAAGGCAGGGGGAAACACCATATATTTT.

Judged by abundance, this clonotype is medium-sized. This chain uses TRBV5-1 with TRBJ2-3; D gene unclear. Per the germline V gene, CDR1 is SGHRS and CDR2 is YFSETQ. The V end lost 1 base, the J end lost 4 bases, and 7 bases lay between the germline ends. This CDR3 spans 13 amino acids. This chain's CDR3 is CASSLRESDTQYF. The DNA for the CDR3 is TGCGCCAGCAGCTTGAGAGAATCAGATACGCAGTATTTT.

This clonotype was detected only a few times. The junction departs from germline at one end; a sequencing error may be responsible. The J gene is TRBJ1-1, the V gene TRBV2, with D perhaps TRBD1 (6 bases). The CDR3 runs 13 residues. The germline gives CDR1 SNHLY, CDR2 FYNNEI. CDR3 residues: CASCGPGGGSGQF. The CDR3 coding sequence is TGTGCCAGCTGCGGCCCGGGGGGGGGCTCAGGTCAATTT. Together with reference TRBV2 and TRBJ1-1, the CDR3 gives the full variable domain: EPEVTQTPSHQVTQMGQEVILRCVPISNHLYFYWYRQILGQKVEFLVSFYNNEISEKSEIFDDQFSVERPDGSNFTLKIRSTKLEDSAMYFCASCGPGGGSGQFGQGTRLTVV.

CDR3: CSVGRNRMNTEAFF. The DNA for the CDR3 is TGCAGCGTTGGGAGGAACCGTATGAACACTGAAGCTTTCTTT. This rearrangement joins TRBV29-1 to TRBJ1-1; D is uncertain. The CDR3 consists of 14 residues. CDR1 and CDR2 from the germline V gene are SQVTM and ANQGSEA. Trimming left V 4 bases short and J 0 bases short, with 12 bases between.

This clonotype has more than one count but fewer than ten. The chain is built from TRBV30 and TRBJ1-1; no reliable D call. Germline values: CDR1 GTSNPN, CDR2 SVGIG (reference sequence). V gave up 5 bases and J gave up 1 base, with 5 bases separating them. The CDR3 spans 11 residues. The CDR3 DNA sequence: TGTGCCTGGCGAGGGAACACTGAAGCTTTCTTT. Translated: CAWRGNTEAFF.

This clonotype occurred once. Without the conserved terminal phenylalanine or tryptophan, this CDR3 likely stems from a read error. V is TRBV20-1 and J is TRBJ2-6; D uncertain. The length of the CDR3 is 14 residues. V was trimmed by 6 bases and J by 0 bases, leaving 9 bases between them. CDR1 is DFQATT and CDR2 is SNEGSKA in the germline V gene (reference sequence). CDR3 DNA: TGCAGTGCAACCCCCACCTCTGGGGCCAACGTCCTGACTCTC. Translating it yields CSATPTSGANVLTL.

This clonotype has only a few counts. The gene calls are TRBV20-1 and TRBJ1-6; D uncertain. Germline CDR1 reads DFQATT; CDR2 reads SNEGSKA (reference sequence). This CDR3 has 15 residues. Trimming shortened V by 1 base and J by 0 bases, and 7 bases separated the two germline ends. CDR3 sequence (DNA): TGCAGTGCTAGAGGGCGCAGCTCCTATAATTCACCCCTCCACTTT. Its protein is CSARGRSSYNSPLHF.

As for this clonotype: Since a much larger clone is just one base distant, this may be a read error. The rearrangement uses TRBV12-3 or TRBV12-4 and TRBJ1-6; no clear D. Trimming took 3 bases from V and 8 from J, leaving 11 bases between them. This CDR3 contains 14 residues. The CDR3 DNA follows: TGTGCCAGCAGTTTGTTCTCGGCTGATTCACCCCTCCACTTT. Residues: CASSLFSADSPLHF.

This clonotype appeared a few times. V usage is TRBV19 and J usage is TRBJ2-7; D is perhaps TRBD1 (6 bases). V was clipped by 5 bases and J by 0 bases, with 11 bases between them. The CDR3 is 14 residues long. Germline V gene sequence: CDR1 LNHDA, CDR2 SQIVND (reference sequence). The CDR3 nucleotides read TGTGCCAGTAGTCGGACAGCCACCTCCTACGAGCAGTACTTC. This encodes CASSRTATSYEQYF.

As for this clonotype: This may arise from a read error, as a much more abundant clone is one base away. The rearrangement links TRBV10-3 to TRBJ1-1; no clear D. Per the germline V gene, CDR1 is ENHRY and CDR2 is SYGVKD. There are 11 residues in the CDR3. V was cut by 7 bases and J by 8 bases, with 11 bases left in between. The CDR3 region is CAIMSAREAFF. CDR3 DNA: TGTGCCATCATGTCGGCGAGGGAAGCTTTCTTT.

The J gene is TRBJ2-7, the V gene TRBV15, with D tentatively TRBD2 (5 bases). Germline CDR1 LNHNV, CDR2 YYDKDF (reference sequence). The CDR3 length is 15 residues. V shed 2 bases and J shed 1 base, with 12 bases lying between them. The CDR3 DNA reads as TGTGCCACCAGCAGAAGAAGCGGCGTATCCTACGAGCAGTACTTC. Protein: CATSRRSGVSYEQYF.

This clonotype has just a few counts. V is TRBV19 and J is TRBJ1-1; possible D gene TRBD1, 5 bases. CDR1 is LNHDA and CDR2 is SQIVND in the germline V gene (reference sequence). Trimming removed 6 bases from V and 5 bases from J, with 22 bases in between. The CDR3 contains 16 residues. The CDR3 nucleotides read TGTGCCAGTAGAGTCATCGCCGGACACCGTAGGACTGAAGCTTTCTTT. Translated: CASRVIAGHRRTEAFF. The full variable domain, its missing parts supplied by reference TRBV19 and TRBJ1-1, is DGGITQSPKYLFRKEGQNVTLSCEQNLNHDAMYWYRQDPGQGLRLIYYSQIVNDFQKGDIAEGYSVSREKKESFPLTVTSAQKNPTAFYLCASRVIAGHRRTEAFFGQGTRLTVV.

The chain links TRBV6-5 to TRBJ2-2; D is perhaps TRBD2 (5 bases). This CDR3 is built from 19 residues. Germline V gene lookup returns CDR1 MNHEY and CDR2 SVGAGI. The ends were cut back, 0 bases at V and 1 base at J, with 18 bases in the middle. Here the CDR3 DNA reads TGTGCCAGCAGTTACTCGAGTGACCCGGAGGACCAGAACACCGGGGAGCTGTTTTTT. It is translated as CASSYSSDPEDQNTGELFF.